These 3 T cell receptor beta chains were all obtained from the same sample, sequenced in a study of T-cell reconstitution after alpha-beta-depleted transplantation in children. TCRbeta library construction was performed incorporating unique molecular identifiers. TCRdb re-derived calls from the PCR reads in MiXCR, one entry per CDR3 protein. The sample carries 700,000 or so distinct CDR3 sequences, over 10% recorded once. The source was PBMCs, collected before TCRalphabeta/CD19-depleted stem cell transplant. The receptors here all came from a girl aged 2 to 9 with congenital amegakaryocytic thrombocytopenia, due to receive a stem cell transplant.

This clonotype occurred a few times. J is TRBJ2-3 and V is TRBV7-3; maybe TRBD2 (6 bases). The germline V gene has CDR1 SGHTA and CDR2 FQGTGA. The CDR3 extends over 15 amino acids. Trimming removed 8 bases from V and 1 base from J, with 16 bases in between. The CDR3 sequence: CASALGSSGTDTQYF. Written as DNA, the CDR3 is TGTGCCAGCGCCTTAGGTTCTAGCGGCACAGATACGCAGTATTTT.

There are many counts of this clonotype. The chain uses TRBV12-3 or TRBV12-4 and TRBJ2-1, with TRBD1 as a possible D gene (6 bases). Trimming removed 11 bases at V and 0 bases at J, with 17 bases between. CDR3 size: 15 residues. CDR3 loop: CASQGDPTSYNEQFF. CDR3 coding DNA: TGTGCCTCACAGGGTGACCCAACCTCCTACAATGAGCAGTTCTTC.

This clonotype was detected only a few times. The rearrangement joins TRBV7-6 to TRBJ2-7; TRBD2 matches at 13 bases. With 4 bases clipped from V and 0 bases from J, the junction kept 9 bases outside the gene matches. Germline assignment: CDR1 SGHVS and CDR2 FNYEAQ. The CDR3 has 18 residues. This CDR3 is CASSSRWTSGGSSYEQYF. The CDR3 DNA reads TGTGCCAGCAGCTCCCGTTGGACTAGCGGGGGAAGCTCCTACGAGCAGTACTTC.